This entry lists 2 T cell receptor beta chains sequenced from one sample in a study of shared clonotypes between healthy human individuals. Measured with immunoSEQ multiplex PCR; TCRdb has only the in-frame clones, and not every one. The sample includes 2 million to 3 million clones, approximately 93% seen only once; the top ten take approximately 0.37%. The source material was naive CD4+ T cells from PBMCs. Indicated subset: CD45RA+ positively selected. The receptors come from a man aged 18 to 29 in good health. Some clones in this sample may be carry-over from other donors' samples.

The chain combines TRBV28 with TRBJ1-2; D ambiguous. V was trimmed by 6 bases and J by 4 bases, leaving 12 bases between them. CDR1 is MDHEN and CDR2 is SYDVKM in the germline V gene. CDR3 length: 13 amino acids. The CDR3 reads CASRAGAGYGYTF. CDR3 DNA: TGTGCCAGCAGAGCAGGTGCCGGCTATGGCTACACCTTC.

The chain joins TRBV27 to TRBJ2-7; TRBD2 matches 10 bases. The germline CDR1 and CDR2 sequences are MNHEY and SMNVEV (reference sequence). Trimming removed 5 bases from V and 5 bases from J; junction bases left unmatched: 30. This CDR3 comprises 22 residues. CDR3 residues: CASSRFTYGAPSGRGVSDEQYF. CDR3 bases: TGTGCCAGCAGTCGCTTCACTTATGGGGCCCCTAGCGGGAGAGGAGTTTCAGACGAGCAGTACTTC.